Below are 19 T cell receptor beta chains sequenced from a single sample in a study of T cell responses to AZD1222 COVID-19 vaccine. The protocol was immunoSEQ multiplex PCR, while the TCRdb copy is restricted to in-frame clones and leaves out a portion. The sample shows about 130,000 clones, approximately 85% of them seen only once. The sample in question was peripheral blood, obtained 28 days after the second AZD1222 dose. The receptors were sampled from an adult who received the AZD1222 COVID-19 vaccine.

The V call is TRBV24-1, the J call TRBJ1-4; D is undetermined. The CDR3 is made up of 12 amino acids. Germline assignment: CDR1 KGHDR and CDR2 SFDVKD. V shed 5 bases and J shed 8 bases, with 8 bases lying between them. DNA for the CDR3: TGTGCCACCAGTGGATATGGGGAAAAACTGTTTTTT. Its translation: CATSGYGEKLFF.

V and J are TRBV28 and TRBJ2-7; TRBD2 agrees at 11 bases. The CDR3 is 15 amino acids. Germline V gene sequence: CDR1 MDHEN, CDR2 SYDVKM. The junction had 7 bases not matched to a gene; V was cut back by 7 bases and J by 2 bases. The CDR3 DNA sequence: TGTGCCAGCACCCTTACTAGCGGGGGAACCTACGAGCAGTACTTC. The encoded protein is CASTLTSGGTYEQYF.

J is TRBJ1-6 and V is TRBV6-5, with D possibly being TRBD1 (5 bases). Germline V gives CDR1 MNHEY, CDR2 SVGAGI. The CDR3 runs 14 residues. Between the trimmed V and J ends, which lost 7 bases and 7 bases, there was a span of 14 bases. The CDR3 region is CASTEGWGNSPLHF. CDR3 bases: TGTGCCAGCACCGAGGGGTGGGGGAATTCACCCCTCCACTTT.

This clone was seen a handful of times. The chain is built from TRBV9 and TRBJ1-4, with a weak D call TRBD1 (6 bases). The CDR3 length is 17 residues. Trimming took 1 base from V and 8 from J, leaving 21 bases between them. CDR1 SGDLS and CDR2 YYNGEE come from the germline V gene. CDR3 region: CASSVSDRSGAREKLFF. As DNA, the CDR3 is TGTGCCAGCAGCGTATCCGACAGGAGCGGGGCGCGGGAAAAACTGTTTTTT. Supplemented by reference TRBV9 and TRBJ1-4, the full variable domain reads DSGVTQTPKHLITATGQRVTLRCSPRSGDLSVYWYQQSLDQGLQFLIQYYNGEERAKGNILERFSAQQFPDLHSELNLSSLELGDSALYFCASSVSDRSGAREKLFFGSGTQLSVL.

V is TRBV5-4 and J is TRBJ2-1, with 10 bases aligning to TRBD2. V was pared by 4 bases and J by 2 bases, with 3 bases of the junction left unmatched. The CDR3 has 15 amino acids. Germline V CDR1 and CDR2: SGHNT, YYREEE (reference sequence). The CDR3 DNA sequence: TGTGCCAGCAGCGCAGCGGGGGGGCCCTACAATGAGCAGTTCTTC. Amino acids: CASSAAGGPYNEQFF.

CDR3 DNA: TGCAGTGCTAGTAACCCCCCCGGCTTCCTTGAAGCTTTCTTT. Protein: CSASNPPGFLEAFF. V and J are TRBV20-1 and TRBJ1-1, with D uncertain. Trimming removed 3 bases at V and 7 bases at J, with 18 bases between. Germline V gene lookup returns CDR1 DFQATT and CDR2 SNEGSKA (reference sequence). This CDR3 region has 14 residues.

In its sample, this clone was seen a few times. J is TRBJ2-7 and V is TRBV27, with TRBD1 identical over 9 bases. This CDR3 is 15 amino acids long. Per the germline V gene, CDR1 is MNHEY and CDR2 is SMNVEV (reference sequence). V gave up 2 bases and J gave up 1 base; unmatched junction bases: 3. The CDR3 is CASSLTGGTSYEQYF. CDR3 bases: TGTGCCAGCAGTTTAACAGGGGGCACTTCCTACGAGCAGTACTTC.

The chain uses TRBV13 and TRBJ2-7, with no clear D. V lost 5 bases and J lost 7, with 12 bases in between. Germline V gives CDR1 PRHDT, CDR2 FYEKMQ (reference sequence). This CDR3 contains 12 residues. CDR3 loop: CASSPRLGEQYF. The CDR3 bases are TGTGCCAGCAGCCCCCGGCTCGGGGAGCAGTACTTC.

This clone was detected once. The chain combines TRBV5-1 with TRBJ2-3; TRBD1 matches at 7 bases. V gave up 3 bases and J gave up 6 bases; unmatched junction bases: 13. This CDR3 is 16 amino acids long. CDR1 is SGHRS, CDR2 YFSETQ, per germline. CDR3 nucleotides: TGCGCCAGCAGCTCCTACACAGGGGTGGAAGGGGATACGCAGTATTTT. This gives the protein CASSSYTGVEGDTQYF.

This chain uses TRBV18 with TRBJ1-5; perhaps TRBD1 as D (6 bases). The V gene's germline CDR1 is KGHSH and CDR2 LQKENI. The length of the CDR3 is 15 residues. The V and J ends lost 0 bases and 1 base respectively, with 7 bases between them. The chain's CDR3 is CASSPPDRSNQPQHF. As DNA, the CDR3 is TGTGCCAGCTCACCACCCGACAGGAGCAATCAGCCCCAGCATTTT.

The genes are TRBV9 and TRBJ1-5, with a weak D call TRBD1 (5 bases). V lost 2 bases and J 0 bases, leaving 12 bases between the germline ends. CDR3 length: 16 amino acids. The germline V gene has CDR1 SGDLS and CDR2 YYNGEE. The CDR3, as DNA: TGTGCCAGCAGCGTTGAACCCGGACATAGCAATCAGCCCCAGCATTTT. The encoded protein is CASSVEPGHSNQPQHF.

The gene calls are TRBV2 and TRBJ2-5; D is possibly TRBD2 (6 bases). V was trimmed by 8 bases and J by 5 bases, leaving 9 bases between them. Germline loops: CDR1 SNHLY, CDR2 FYNNEI. The CDR3 contains 11 residues. CDR3 DNA sequence: TGTGCCAGCTATCGGGGGGAGACCCAGTACTTC. Amino acids: CASYRGETQYF.

This chain connects TRBV4-2 to TRBJ1-5, with 7 bases aligning to TRBD1. V lost 4 bases, J lost 3 bases, and 12 bases stayed unmatched. CDR1 and CDR2 (germline): LGHNA, YNFKEQ. This CDR3 is built from 17 residues. The CDR3 is CASSPYSSQGDNQPQHF. The CDR3 coding sequence is TGTGCCAGCAGCCCCTATTCGTCGCAGGGGGACAATCAGCCCCAGCATTTT.

The chain has TRBV4-1 and TRBJ2-7, with D possibly matching TRBD2 (6 bases). Trimming removed 1 base from V and 2 bases from J, with 18 bases in between. The length of the CDR3 is 17 residues. Germline loops: CDR1 MGHRA, CDR2 YSYEKL. The CDR3 loop is CASSQAVPGLIAYEQYF. Here the CDR3 DNA reads TGCGCCAGCAGCCAAGCGGTCCCGGGACTCATTGCCTACGAGCAGTACTTC.

The chain has TRBV21-1 and TRBJ2-3; the table's TRBD2 call for D was not verified on the DNA. TRBV21-1 is designated a pseudogene. The CDR3 spans 14 residues. CDR3 region: CASSKEEGGCEQYF. The CDR3 DNA reads as TGTGCCAGCAGCAAAGAAGAGGGGGGGTGTGAGCAGTATTTT.

The chain is built from TRBV28 and TRBJ1-1; D is ambiguous. Germline lookup yields CDR1 MDHEN and CDR2 SYDVKM. The CDR3 length is 11 residues. With 6 bases removed from V and 6 bases from J, the gap between germline ends came to 8 bases. The CDR3 loop is CASRRAAEAFF. The CDR3 nucleotides are TGTGCCAGCAGAAGAGCAGCTGAAGCTTTCTTT. The whole variable domain, remainder taken from reference TRBV28 and TRBJ1-1, is DVKVTQSSRYLVKRTGEKVFLECVQDMDHENMFWYRQDPGLGLRLIYFSYDVKMKEKGDIPEGYSVSREKKERFSLILESASTNQTSMYLCASRRAAEAFFGQGTRLTVV.

The chain employs TRBV18 and TRBJ1-1, with TRBD1 identical over 7 bases. Germline loops: CDR1 KGHSH, CDR2 LQKENI. The CDR3 runs 16 residues. V lost 1 base, J lost 4 bases, and 9 bases stayed unmatched. Here the CDR3 DNA reads TGTGCCAGCTCACCACAGGAGGGGGCGCGGGTCACTGAAGCTTTCTTT. As protein: CASSPQEGARVTEAFF.

The chain couples TRBV28 to TRBJ1-1; D gene ambiguous. The ends were cut back, 6 bases at V and 5 bases at J, with 10 bases in the middle. Germline CDR1 MDHEN, CDR2 SYDVKM. CDR3 length equals 12 residues. The CDR3 coding sequence is TGTGCCAGCAGCGACCCCCTGACTGAAGCTTTCTTT. Protein sequence: CASSDPLTEAFF.

The chain recombines TRBV25-1 with TRBJ2-3; D remains unclear. The CDR3 has 13 amino acids. V lost 1 base to trimming and J lost 4 bases, with 6 bases between them. Germline loops: CDR1 MGHDK, CDR2 SYGVNS. The CDR3 spells CASSESGPDTQYF. DNA for the CDR3: TGTGCCAGCAGTGAATCCGGTCCAGATACGCAGTATTTT.